The sequence of this TCR beta chain was determined in a study of cytomegalovirus exposure and HLA in healthy donors (TCRdb year 2017). For the study in its entirety: An earlier analysis of 550 to 700 of the donors reported roughly 300 Gb of sequence data and 100 million to 130 million unique TCR beta sequences from approximately 180 million T cells. About 300 gigabases of sequencing data and approximately 93 million unique TCR sequences were included in an early release covering around 600 HLA-typed donors. Among the roughly 400 genotyped donors, 81% belonged to the genetic ancestry cluster associated with self-reported Caucasian donors. The aim of the study was to test whether cataloging public T cell receptors could identify signatures of past pathogen exposure. The study used immunosequencing to profile the T cell repertoires of several hundred subjects and linked those repertoires to cytomegalovirus serostatus. In addition to the first cohort of roughly 700 subjects, a separate validation cohort of 120 different subjects was used. The study combined high-throughput TCR immunosequencing, statistical association of individual TCRs with disease status, and machine learning to predict cytomegalovirus infection status. A later analysis re-analyzed previously published TCR beta repertoires from 666 donors and added high-resolution HLA genotyping to study TCR occurrence patterns. Rather than drawing on any new phenotypic data, the later analysis identified candidate immune exposures from TCR beta sequences and the way those sequences occurred across donors. In an earlier analysis of 587 of the donors, high-throughput TCR beta sequencing was used to judge whether each TCR beta V gene segment behaved as functional or pseudogenic. Donor age, sex, ethnicity and CMV serostatus were compiled alongside the repertoire data. A later genetic analysis took genome-wide SNP genotypes for about three fifths of the 666 donors and used that subset as a discovery cohort. Every repertoire in the discovery cohort had been generated on one and the same sequencing platform. HLA typing covered class I and class II loci at four-digit resolution. The number of donors typed differed by locus, with about 629-640 for A, B, C, DRB1 and DQB1, roughly 520 for DQA1, approximately 570 for DPA1, and about 450 for DPB1. A handful of DR-DQ haplotypes were handled as single units for association and clustering because linkage in the cohort was strong. Among about 390 genotyped donors of the cohort, an average of about 240,000 unique TCR beta nucleotide sequences were sequenced per donor, about a sixth of them non-productive.

On this clone: This clone's antigen is unknown. There are no base qualities to consult, and no much larger clone falls within one base.

The germline V gene encodes CDR1 SGHRS and CDR2 YFSETQ. The CDR3 measures 16 amino acids from cysteine to phenylalanine. Of the read, only the CDR3 DNA is kept; its 48 bases are in frame from base 1. Trimming accounts for 3 bases at V and 4 bases at J, while the number of junction bases matched to no gene is 7. Study-wide conclusions, independent of this receptor: Most TCR sequences were seen in very few donors, while some public TCRs were found in many individuals. An association between a missense DCLRE1C variant and V-gene and J-gene trimming of TCR beta chains was found in a later genetic analysis and replicated in an independent cohort. Roughly uniform sequencing depth across donors was assumed in presence/absence analyses, although this assumption may not hold. This cohort had only TCR beta chains sequenced, and the lack of alpha or paired-chain data limited which features could be detected. Because counts were too low, some 17 rarely observed V segments, including chromosome 9 orphons, were left out of the earlier analysis of about 620 of the donors. In a later analysis, about 16,000 TCR beta sequences were associated with specific HLA alleles at a false discovery rate of 0.05. A further reported finding was that TCR beta sequences accurately predicted the HLA-A and HLA-B alleles for most subjects in the first cohort. Compared with equally common non-associated chains, HLA-associated TCR beta chains in a later analysis were more clonally expanded and had lower generation probabilities. Immune exposure information for the cohort was limited to CMV serostatus. The classifier was reported to diagnose cytomegalovirus status with high specificity and sensitivity in both the original and validation cohorts. In a later analysis, the rate of TCR association differed among HLA loci, with DRB1 alleles having the most associated TCRs and HLA-C alleles having the fewest. A group of highly shared sequence variants was considered likely to be a technical artifact of the sequencing pipeline. HLA typing was unavailable for some donors at each locus, so association tests used only the typed subset. In an earlier analysis of fewer than 750 of the donors, most TCR beta V segments were observed in productive rearrangements about 87% or about 30% of the time, broadly matching IMGT annotations. Several of the top co-occurrence clusters appeared to be linked to parvovirus B19, influenza, CMV and Epstein-Barr virus, according to a later analysis. According to a later genetic analysis, donors in an Asian-associated ancestry cluster had fewer N-insertions in productive TCRs than the approximately 630-donor mean. Correlated functional status among segregating V segments might be attributable to linkage disequilibrium, but an unknown experimental factor could not be ruled out. A total of roughly 160 TCR beta chains were listed by the study as associated with cytomegalovirus. In a later analysis, most CMV-associated TCR beta chains were found to appear HLA-restricted, with HLA associations seemingly driven largely by CMV exposure. A few of the identified cytomegalovirus-associated TCR beta chains were confirmed in vitro to be specific for cytomegalovirus antigens. Some IMGT-functional V segments, including TRBV6-2 and TRBV6-3, could not be told apart with the 87-base-pair reads, so those segments were excluded. According to the authors, the approach could potentially be generalized to other disease states and immunological phenotypes. When HLA alleles, especially DR and DQ, strongly co-occurred, TCR associations were difficult to assign to individual alleles.

The library was produced with the immunoSEQ multiplex PCR assay. For the multiplex PCR, a mixture combining 60 forward primers for TCR Vbeta segments and 13 reverse primers for TCR Jbeta segments was used. The CDR3 region of rearranged TCR beta genes was amplified from genomic DNA by a multiplex PCR assay. The amplified TCR beta libraries were sequenced on the Illumina HiSeq System as 87-base-pair reads. In the source study's methods: Across the 600 to 700 repertoires, a later analysis counted tens of millions of unique TCR beta chains, roughly 11 million of which were shared by at least two donors. Raw reads were error-corrected and collapsed into unique sequences by a nearest-neighbor algorithm in which closely related sequences were merged to remove PCR and sequencing errors. CDR3 sequences were aligned to IMGT reference sequences to assign V, D and J gene segments. For a sequence to be retained, at least a six-nucleotide match to both a V gene segment and a J gene segment was required. Rearrangements were classified as productive when the CDR3 lacked stop codons and remained in frame with V and J, and all other rearrangements were classified as non-productive. Following IMGT convention, CDR3 was defined as the stretch from the second conserved V-encoded cysteine to the conserved J-encoded phenylalanine. The earlier analysis of about 530 of the donors excluded any sequence lacking an unambiguous match to a single V gene segment. An earlier analysis of 587 of the donors called V segments functional above 56.7% productive rearrangements and segregating when the between-donor standard deviation exceeded 5%. To diagnose cytomegalovirus status from the catalog of TCR beta chain sequences, a statistical classification framework was built. In a later analysis, V and J genes were assigned by comparing TCR nucleotide sequences against IMGT/GENE-DB human TR gene sequences. The TCRdist pipeline was used in a later analysis to assign CDR3 sequences and most-parsimonious VDJ recombination scenarios. In a later analysis, each TCR beta chain was defined by its CDR3 amino acid sequence together with its V-gene family, and reads lacking a unique V-gene family were excluded. In a later analysis, fewer than 600 highly shared, low-generation-probability nucleotide sequences were removed to address suspected cross-contamination and a sequencing artifact. For each public chain, a later analysis derived a clonal expansion index from normalized ranks of inferred template counts within each repertoire. In a later analysis, generation probabilities were computed using a VDJ recombination model fitted to out-of-frame rearrangements, and the results were checked against IGoR. A later analysis scored TCR-TCR, TCR-HLA and TCR-CMV co-occurrence with hypergeometric tests, applying a repertoire-size bias correction to TCR pairs. A later analysis estimated false discovery rates by permuting HLA or CMV assignments 20 times. In a later analysis, co-occurring TCRs were grouped using DBSCAN, with TCRdist sequence similarity added in when clustering inside HLA-allele-positive subsets. Co-occurrence clustering excluded repertoires with fewer than 30,000 or more than 120,000 public chains, plus five with anomalous nucleotide sharing. TCRdb obtained this table from immuneACCESS and retained in-frame rearrangements with V and J assigned. These tables miss some clones; where compared with another copy, unresolved V genes account for less than half of the shortfall, and the remainder is unexplained. D and trimming were read from the DNA, whereas the V and J calls and clone size are those reported in that table. The sample yields about 160,000 clones; about 85% were counted once. 3% to 4% of the sample is in the top ten clones.

The cohort was made up of approximately 670 healthy bone marrow donors. All cohort members were sampled while nominally healthy, although unrecorded immune exposures were likely present. Of the 690 or so cohort members, approximately 300 had a positive CMV serostatus and about 400 had a negative one, while no CMV serostatus was recorded for the donor. A peripheral blood sample was provided by each donor, and peripheral blood mononuclear cells were used for TCR beta sequencing. Genomic DNA extraction from the blood cell samples was performed with the Qiagen DNeasy Blood Extraction Kit. This receptor was taken from a human donor in good health. Sequenced sample: PBMCs. The chain links TRBV5-1 with TRBJ2-2; TRBD2 matches 9 bases in the middle. The CDR3 in this case is CASSSVVTSGTGELFF. The nucleotide sequence is TGCGCCAGCAGCTCCGTCGTGACTAGCGGCACCGGGGAGCTGTTTTTT.